This T cell receptor beta chain emerged from a study of blood T cell repertoires in COVID-19. Background on the study: Italy, Spain and the United States were the sources of the convalescent and acute COVID-19 samples. In each case, the material was cDNA or gDNA derived from T cells, B-cell-depleted T cells, or PBMCs.

Original data processing: Reference gene primer amplification gave nucleated cell count estimates. Clones were sequenced by immunoSEQ multiplex PCR, and TCRdb holds only the in-frame ones, with some missing. V, J and clone size are those of that table, while D and trimming were read from the DNA. The sample shows 150,000 to 200,000 clones, 80% to 90% of them seen only once. Trimming cost V 4 bases and J 5 bases, with 14 bases left between them. The germline CDR1 and CDR2 sequences are LNHDA and SQIVND (reference sequence). The CDR3 is 14 amino acids. The source material was peripheral blood. The sequence was obtained from a human donor in a cohort sampled during active COVID-19. The V and J genes are TRBV19 and TRBJ2-5, with D possibly matching TRBD1 (6 bases). The CDR3 DNA sequence: TGTGCCAGTAGTACGATACAGGGAAGTGAGACCCAGTACTTC. This encodes CASSTIQGSETQYF.